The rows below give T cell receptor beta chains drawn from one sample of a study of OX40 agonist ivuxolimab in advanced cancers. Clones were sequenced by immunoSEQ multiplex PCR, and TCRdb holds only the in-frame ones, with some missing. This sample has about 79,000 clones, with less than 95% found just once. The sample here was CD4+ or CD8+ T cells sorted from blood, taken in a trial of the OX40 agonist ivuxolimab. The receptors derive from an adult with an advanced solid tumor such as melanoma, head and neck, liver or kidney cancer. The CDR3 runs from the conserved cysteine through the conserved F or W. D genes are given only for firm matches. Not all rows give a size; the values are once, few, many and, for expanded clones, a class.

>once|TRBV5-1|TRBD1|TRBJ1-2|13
TGCGCCAGCAGCTTTACAGGGGCGGGAGGCTACACCTTC
CASSFTGAGGYTF
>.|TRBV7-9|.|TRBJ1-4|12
TGTGCTAGTGAGGGAAGGGATGAAAAACTGTTTTTT
CASEGRDEKLFF
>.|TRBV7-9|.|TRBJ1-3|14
TGTGCCAGCAGTCTACAGGGAGCTGGAAACACCATATATTTT
CASSLQGAGNTIYF
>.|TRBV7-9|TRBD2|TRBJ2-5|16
TGTGCCAGCAGCGCAGCTAGCGGGGGCCACCAAGAGACCCAGTACTTC
CASSAASGGHQETQYF
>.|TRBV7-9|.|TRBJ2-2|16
TGTGCCAGCAGCCTAGGGTCGGTGTCCCTCACCGGGGAGCTGTTTTTT
CASSLGSVSLTGELFF
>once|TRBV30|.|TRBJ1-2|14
TGTGCCTGGGCCGCTCATATGGCCAACTATGGCTACACCTTC
CAWAAHMANYGYTF
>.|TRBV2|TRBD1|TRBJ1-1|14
TGTGCCAGCACCGTCGACAGGGGGAGGACTGAAGCTTTCTTT
CASTVDRGRTEAFF
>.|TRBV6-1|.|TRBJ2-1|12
TGTGCCAGCAGGGCCGGGACTTCGGAGCAGTTCTTC
CASRAGTSEQFF
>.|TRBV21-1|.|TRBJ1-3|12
TGTGCCAGCAGGGACAGTGGAAACACCATATATTTT
CASRDSGNTIYF
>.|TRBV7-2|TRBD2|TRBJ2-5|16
TGTGCCAGCAGGCCGGCTCTCCTAGCGGGGGCAGAGACCCAGTACTTC
CASRPALLAGAETQYF
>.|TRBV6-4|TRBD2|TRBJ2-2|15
TGTGCCAGCAGTCCCATCGGCGCGGGGGCCGGGGAGCTGTTTTTT
CASSPIGAGAGELFF
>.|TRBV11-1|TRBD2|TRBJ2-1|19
TGTGCCAGCAGCTTAGCGCGTTACGGGGGGGCCATCAAGTCTGATGAGCAGTTCTTC
CASSLARYGGAIKSDEQFF
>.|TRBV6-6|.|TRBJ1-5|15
TGTGCCAGCATGATCCAGGCCGTAAGCAATCAGCCCCAGCATTTT
CASMIQAVSNQPQHF
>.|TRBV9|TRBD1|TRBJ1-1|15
TGTGCCAGCAGCGGACAGGGGGCGTTATACACTGAAGCTTTCTTT
CASSGQGALYTEAFF
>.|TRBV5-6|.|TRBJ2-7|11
TGTGCCAGCAGCTCAGCCTACGAGCAGTACTTC
CASSSAYEQYF
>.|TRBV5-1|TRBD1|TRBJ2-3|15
TGCGCCAGCAGCTGGCAGGGACAGAACACAGATACGCAGTATTTT
CASSWQGQNTDTQYF
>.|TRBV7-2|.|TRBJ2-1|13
TGTGCCAGCAGCCGCCGGGCCCTCAATGAGCAGTTCTTC
CASSRRALNEQFF
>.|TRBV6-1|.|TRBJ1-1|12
TGTGCCAGCAGTGTGGACGGCGCTGAAGCTTTCTTT
CASSVDGAEAFF
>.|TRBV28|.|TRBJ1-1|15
TGTGCCAGCAGTTGGGGAGGCAGGAGGAACACTGAAGCTTTCTTT
CASSWGGRRNTEAFF
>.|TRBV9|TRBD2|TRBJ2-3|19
TGTGCCAGCAGCCCCTATCCCTCTGTAAGCGGGGGGGCCTCAGATACGCAGTATTTT
CASSPYPSVSGGASDTQYF
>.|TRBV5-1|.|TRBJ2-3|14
TGCGCCAGCTCTAGGGGTGACGGCACAGATACGCAGTATTTT
CASSRGDGTDTQYF
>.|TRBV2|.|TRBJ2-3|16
TGTGCCAGCAGTGATTATTTTTACAGGAGCACAGATACGCAGTATTTT
CASSDYFYRSTDTQYF
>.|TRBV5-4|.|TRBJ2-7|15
TGTGCCAGCAGCCGTACCCAGGGACCCAATTACGAGCAGTACTTC
CASSRTQGPNYEQYF
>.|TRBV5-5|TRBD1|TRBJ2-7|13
TGTGCCAGCAGTTCGGGACAGTCCTACGAGCAGTACTTC
CASSSGQSYEQYF